These 12 T cell receptor beta chains were all obtained from the same sample, sequenced in a study of blood T cell repertoires in COVID-19. Data came from immunoSEQ multiplex PCR; TCRdb stores just in-frame clones and leaves some out. Here the sample spans around 200,000 clones, 70% to 90% being singletons. The sample consisted of peripheral blood. The receptors here all came from a woman younger than 30 who had recovered from COVID-19.

The V and J genes are TRBV4-1 and TRBJ1-2; the D is unclear. V was trimmed by 2 bases and J by 4 bases, leaving 8 bases between them. The CDR3 covers 13 residues. Germline CDR1 and CDR2: MGHRA and YSYEKL. The CDR3 sequence: CASSQTSLYGYTF. The CDR3 coding sequence is TGCGCCAGCAGCCAAACAAGTCTCTATGGCTACACCTTC.

The chain uses TRBV4-3 and TRBJ2-7; 11 nucleotides align to TRBD2. There are 18 residues in the CDR3. V shed 0 bases, J shed 0 bases, and the junction held 7 bases outside the gene matches. Germline CDR1 is LGHNA and CDR2 is YSLEER. The CDR3 sequence is CASSQDGPTSGTSYEQYF. CDR3 sequence (DNA): TGCGCCAGCAGCCAAGATGGTCCGACTAGCGGGACCTCCTACGAGCAGTACTTC.

This sequence joins TRBV6-1 and TRBJ1-3, with no clear D. The ends were cut back, 2 bases at V and 0 bases at J, with 11 bases in the middle. The V gene's germline CDR1 is MNHNS and CDR2 SASEGT. The CDR3 sequence is 16 residues long. CDR3 nucleotides: TGTGCCAGCAGTGAATGGAGGCTGGGCTCTGGAAACACCATATATTTT. The encoded protein is CASSEWRLGSGNTIYF.

The gene calls are TRBV7-7 and TRBJ2-7; the D gene is possibly TRBD2 (5 bases). Trimming shortened V by 1 base and J by 5 bases, and 12 bases separated the two germline ends. This CDR3 region has 14 residues. Germline lookup yields CDR1 SSHAT and CDR2 FNYEAQ (reference sequence). The CDR3 protein is CASSLDSSGNEQYF. The CDR3 DNA is TGTGCCAGCAGCTTAGACTCGTCGGGGAACGAGCAGTACTTC.

The table lists this clone with a few counts. The chain couples TRBV19 to TRBJ2-7, with D perhaps TRBD2 (6 bases). V shed 2 bases and J shed 7 bases, with 12 bases lying between them. The CDR3 length is 13 residues. Germline V gives CDR1 LNHDA, CDR2 SQIVND (reference sequence). The CDR3 sequence: CASSISGAGEQYF. The CDR3 DNA is TGTGCCAGTAGTATATCAGGCGCGGGGGAGCAGTACTTC.

Only one count was recorded for this clone. The V and J genes are TRBV5-6 and TRBJ1-1; TRBD1 matches 8 bases. The CDR3 runs to 13 residues. Trimming cost V 7 bases and J 5 bases; bases outside gene matches: 7. The germline CDR1 and CDR2 sequences are SGHDT and YYEEEE. The CDR3 sequence: CASLQGEGTEAFF. The CDR3, as DNA: TGTGCCAGCTTACAGGGGGAAGGAACTGAAGCTTTCTTT.

The V gene is TRBV19, the J gene TRBJ1-4; the D is unclear. Trimming shortened V by 2 bases and J by 4 bases, and 11 bases separated the two germline ends. Germline CDR1 is LNHDA and CDR2 is SQIVND (reference sequence). This CDR3 is 15 amino acids long. CDR3 protein: CASSIRGKGNEKLFF. The CDR3 DNA sequence: TGTGCCAGTAGTATACGGGGAAAGGGTAATGAAAAACTGTTTTTT.

V usage is TRBV15 and J usage is TRBJ1-5; the D gene is possibly TRBD1 (6 bases). This CDR3 region has 15 residues. CDR1 is LNHNV and CDR2 is YYDKDF in the germline V gene (reference sequence). Trimming cost V 1 base and J 5 bases, with 12 bases left between them. The CDR3 coding sequence is TGTGCCACCAGCAGAGTATCAGGGGAACATCAGCCCCAGCATTTT. Translation: CATSRVSGEHQPQHF.

This chain links TRBV29-1 with TRBJ1-6; tentative D call: TRBD1 (5 bases). The CDR3 is made up of 15 amino acids. Germline V gene lookup returns CDR1 SQVTM and CDR2 ANQGSEA. The germline V and J ends were trimmed by 0 bases and 6 bases, with 12 bases remaining between them. CDR3 DNA: TGCAGCGTTGAAGATCTGCGGGACGTTAATTCACCCCTCCACTTT. Protein: CSVEDLRDVNSPLHF.

This clone came up once. This chain joins TRBV30 and TRBJ2-7, with unresolved D. Germline V gene data show CDR1 as GTSNPN and CDR2 as SVGIG (reference sequence). The CDR3 has 13 residues. V gave up 2 bases and J gave up 2 bases, with 10 bases separating them. The CDR3 DNA sequence: TGTGCCTGGAGTCGGGTCGATCCCTACGAGCAGTACTTC. This sequence encodes CAWSRVDPYEQYF. The variable domain in full, completed from reference TRBV30 and TRBJ2-7, reads SQTIHQWPATLVQPVGSPLSLECTVEGTSNPNLYWYRQAAGRGLQLLFYSVGIGQISSEVPQNLSASRPQDRQFILSSKKLLLSDSGFYLCAWSRVDPYEQYFGPGTRLTVT.

This chain connects TRBV18 to TRBJ1-2; TRBD1 matches 11 bases. Trimming at V came to 3 bases and at J to 4 bases, leaving 4 bases not matched to a gene. The germline V gene encodes CDR1 KGHSH and CDR2 LQKENI. The CDR3 runs to 15 residues. The CDR3 coding sequence is TGTGCCAGCTCACCGGGGACAGGGGGTGCCTATGGCTACACCTTC. Translation: CASSPGTGGAYGYTF. Using reference TRBV18 and TRBJ1-2 for the parts outside the CDR3, the full variable domain is NAGVMQNPRHLVRRRGQEARLRCSPMKGHSHVYWYRQLPEEGLKFMVYLQKENIIDESGMPKERFSAEFPKEGPSILRIQQVVRGDSAAYFCASSPGTGGAYGYTFGSGTRLTVV.

The CDR3 protein is CASRAGVAYNEQFF. In DNA, the CDR3 is TGTGCCAGTAGAGCGGGAGTGGCCTACAATGAGCAGTTCTTC. The chain recombines TRBV19 with TRBJ2-1; TRBD2 agrees at 8 bases. Germline V CDR1 and CDR2: LNHDA, SQIVND (reference sequence). V gave up 6 bases and J gave up 2 bases; unmatched junction bases: 3. The CDR3 has 14 residues.